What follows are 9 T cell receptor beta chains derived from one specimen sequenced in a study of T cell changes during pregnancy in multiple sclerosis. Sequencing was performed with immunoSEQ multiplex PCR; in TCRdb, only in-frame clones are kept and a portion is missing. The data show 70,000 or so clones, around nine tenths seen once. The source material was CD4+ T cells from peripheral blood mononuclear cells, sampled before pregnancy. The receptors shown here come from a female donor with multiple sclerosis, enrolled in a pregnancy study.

CDR3 sequence (DNA): TGTGCCAGTAGTATAGAGGCCAGTATCTCTGGAAACACCATATATTTT. Protein product: CASSIEASISGNTIYF. The gene calls are TRBV19 and TRBJ1-3; D is uncertain. Trimming pared 0 bases from V and 0 bases from J, leaving 9 bases between. The CDR3 is 16 residues long. Germline CDR1 and CDR2: LNHDA and SQIVND (reference sequence).

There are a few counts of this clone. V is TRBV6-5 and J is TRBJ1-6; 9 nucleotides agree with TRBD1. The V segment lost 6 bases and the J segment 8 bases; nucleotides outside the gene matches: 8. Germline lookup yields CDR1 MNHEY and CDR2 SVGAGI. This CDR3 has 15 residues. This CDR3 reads CASSEQGALDSPLHF. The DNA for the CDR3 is TGTGCCAGCAGCGAACAGGGGGCGCTGGATTCACCCCTCCACTTT.

The CDR3 DNA follows: TGTGCCAGCAGCAAAGAGACTAGCGGTGAAGATTTCTCTTTCGGCACAGATACGCAGTATTTT. Its protein product is CASSKETSGEDFSFGTDTQYF. The chain recombines TRBV21-1 with TRBJ2-3; the DNA was not used to check the table's D call, TRBD2. TRBV21-1 is a known pseudogene. The CDR3 contains 21 residues.

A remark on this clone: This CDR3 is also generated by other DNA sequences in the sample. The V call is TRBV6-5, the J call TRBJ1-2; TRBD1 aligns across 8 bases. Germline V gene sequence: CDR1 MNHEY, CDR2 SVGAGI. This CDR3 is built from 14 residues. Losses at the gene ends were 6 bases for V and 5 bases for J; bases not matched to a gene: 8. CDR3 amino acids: CASSLGQGNYGYTF. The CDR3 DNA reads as TGTGCCAGCAGCCTAGGACAGGGAAATTATGGCTACACCTTC.

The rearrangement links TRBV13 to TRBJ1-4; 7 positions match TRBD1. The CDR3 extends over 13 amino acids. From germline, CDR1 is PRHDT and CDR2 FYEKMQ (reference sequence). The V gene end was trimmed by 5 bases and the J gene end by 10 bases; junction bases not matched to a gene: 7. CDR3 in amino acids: CASSLQQGRKLFF. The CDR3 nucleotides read TGTGCCAGCAGCCTGCAACAGGGGAGAAAACTGTTTTTT. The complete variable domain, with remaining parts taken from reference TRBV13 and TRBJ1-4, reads AAGVIQSPRHLIKEKRETATLKCYPIPRHDTVYWYQQGPGQDPQFLISFYEKMQSDKGSIPDRFSAQQFSDYHSELNMSSLELGDSALYFCASSLQQGRKLFFGSGTQLSVL.

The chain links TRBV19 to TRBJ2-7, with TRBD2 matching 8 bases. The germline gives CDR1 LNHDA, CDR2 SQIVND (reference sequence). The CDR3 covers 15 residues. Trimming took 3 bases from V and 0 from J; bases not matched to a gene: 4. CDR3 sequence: CASSISGKSSYEQYF. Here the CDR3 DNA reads TGTGCCAGTAGTATTAGCGGGAAAAGCTCCTACGAGCAGTACTTC.

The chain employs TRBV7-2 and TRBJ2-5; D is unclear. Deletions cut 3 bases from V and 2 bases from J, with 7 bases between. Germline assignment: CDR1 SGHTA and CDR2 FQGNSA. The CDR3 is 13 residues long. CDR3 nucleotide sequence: TGTGCCAGCAGCTTTTACAGACAAGAGACCCAGTACTTC. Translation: CASSFYRQETQYF.

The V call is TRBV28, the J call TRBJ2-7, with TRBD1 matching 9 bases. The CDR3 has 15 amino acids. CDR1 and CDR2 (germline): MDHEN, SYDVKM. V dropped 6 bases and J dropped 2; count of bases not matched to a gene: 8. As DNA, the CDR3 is TGTGCCAGCAGCATGACCGGGACAGGGCCCTACGAGCAGTACTTC. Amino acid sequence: CASSMTGTGPYEQYF.

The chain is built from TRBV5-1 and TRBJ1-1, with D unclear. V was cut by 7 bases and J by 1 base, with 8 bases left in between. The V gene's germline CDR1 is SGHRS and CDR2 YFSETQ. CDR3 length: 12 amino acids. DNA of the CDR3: TGCGCCAGCCGAACATCGAACACTGAAGCTTTCTTT. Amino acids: CASRTSNTEAFF.